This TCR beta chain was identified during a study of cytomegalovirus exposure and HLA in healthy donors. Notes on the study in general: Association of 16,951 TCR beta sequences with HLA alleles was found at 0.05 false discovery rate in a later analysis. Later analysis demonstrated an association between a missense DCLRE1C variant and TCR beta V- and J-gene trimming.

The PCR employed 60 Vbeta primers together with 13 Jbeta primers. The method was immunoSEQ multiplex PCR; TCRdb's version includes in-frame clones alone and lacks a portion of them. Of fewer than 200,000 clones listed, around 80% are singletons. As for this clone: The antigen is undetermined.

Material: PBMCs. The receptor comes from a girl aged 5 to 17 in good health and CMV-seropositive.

CDR3 region: CASSLTGANYGYTF. In nucleotides, the CDR3 is TGTGCCAGCAGTTTAACGGGGGCTAACTATGGCTACACCTTC. The rearrangement uses TRBV27 and TRBJ1-2, with a weak D call TRBD1 (5 bases). This CDR3 contains 14 residues. The ends were cut back, 2 bases at V and 0 bases at J, with 7 bases in the middle. The V gene's germline CDR1 is MNHEY and CDR2 SMNVEV (reference sequence).